The clone carrying this TCR beta chain appeared a single time. What it recognizes is unknown. The donors were adults (healthy and HIV-negative) with no recent acute infections or vaccinations. These data originate in a study of shared clonotypes between healthy human individuals. The germline gives CDR1 SNHLY, CDR2 FYNNEI. The CDR3 is 18 amino acids. Losses at the gene ends were 2 bases for V and 0 bases for J; bases not matched to a gene: 10. Overall study findings and caveats: About 5% was the fraction of naive CD4 clonotypes found shared across four donors. Relative to memory subsets, naive subsets generally showed larger estimated richness.

TCRdb's copy holds only in-frame clones and misses some; the assay was immunoSEQ multiplex PCR. The data contain approximately 100,000 clones, around 65% of them singletons. The receptor comes from a woman aged 25 to 39 in good health. The rearrangement joins TRBV2 to TRBJ1-3; 7 bases agree with TRBD1. Sequencing was carried out using memory CD8+ T cells sorted from blood. The subset here: CD45RO+ cells pooled with CCR7-negative TemRA cells. CDR3 nucleotides: TGTGCCAGCAGTGAAACGCGGGACAGCTACGTCTCTGGAAACACCATATATTTT. As protein: CASSETRDSYVSGNTIYF.